The entry below gives a single T cell receptor beta chain sequence along with its context. The antigen this receptor binds is unknown. The sample holds no much larger clone one base away, and base qualities are not on file. Collaborating institutions collected whole blood in K2EDTA tubes following their own protocols. For TCRbeta analysis, collaborator samples were shipped as frozen whole blood, as isolated PBMCs, or as DNA extracted from either sample type. The immunoSEQ Assay, a bias-controlled multiplex PCR, was used to amplify TCRbeta CDR3 regions from genomic DNA. For the original study's pipeline: The number of nucleated cells in each sample was estimated from the amplification of reference gene primers within the assay. To quantify the absolute abundance of each unique TCRbeta CDR3 rearrangement, sequence reads were collapsed and filtered. For each sample, productive Simpson clonality was calculated as the square root of Simpson's diversity index across productive rearrangements. This immuneACCESS table, as held by TCRdb, lists in-frame sequences with V and J called but not all clones. Of the missing ones, under half trace to an unresolved V gene in checked studies; the others have no known cause. That table supplies the V and J calls and clone size; D and trimming were determined from the DNA. Across this sample there are roughly 100,000 clones, with around 76% seen only once. The leading ten clones occupy approximately 20% of the sample.

These data are taken from a study of blood T cell repertoires in COVID-19 (dated by TCRdb to 2020 to 2021). Regarding the complete study: Samples covering the acute and convalescent phases of COVID-19 were provided by collaborators in the United States, Italy and Spain. The sample metadata nearly always contained a de-identified subject ID, COVID-19 status, age in years and sex. A freely available public database, intended as a resource for researchers studying the immune response to SARS-CoV-2, is where the repertoires were released. The material from the prospective study consisted of cDNA or gDNA derived from T cells, B-cell-depleted T cells, or PBMCs. The samples were drawn from two sources: the first 160 participants of the ongoing ImmuneRACE study, and approximately 1,300 subjects contributed by 6 global collaborators. Deeply sampled blood TCRbeta repertoires from subjects exposed to, actively infected with, or recovered from COVID-19 were included in the dataset. Where HLA class I and class II types were available, the types were taken from metadata supplied by the sample provider, not from assay-based typing.

The full study reports these points: Clinical and demographic metadata were provided uncurated, with the amount varying by source and participant.

The germline V gene yields SQVTM for CDR1 and ANQGSEA for CDR2. Its CDR3 holds 16 amino acids, cysteine through phenylalanine. The DNA shown is the 48-base CDR3, in frame from base 1. V is shortened by 4 bases, J by 3 bases, and the region joining them spans 22 bases. The rearrangement joined TRBV29-1 to TRBJ2-7, with the D segment identity uncertain. The TCR was taken from a man older than 75 with acute or convalescent COVID-19. The sample comprised peripheral blood. The bases are TGCAGCGTTGGCAGAGAGGCAGCCCCGCCGAACTACGAGCAGTACTTC. Translated, it gives CSVGREAAPPNYEQYF.